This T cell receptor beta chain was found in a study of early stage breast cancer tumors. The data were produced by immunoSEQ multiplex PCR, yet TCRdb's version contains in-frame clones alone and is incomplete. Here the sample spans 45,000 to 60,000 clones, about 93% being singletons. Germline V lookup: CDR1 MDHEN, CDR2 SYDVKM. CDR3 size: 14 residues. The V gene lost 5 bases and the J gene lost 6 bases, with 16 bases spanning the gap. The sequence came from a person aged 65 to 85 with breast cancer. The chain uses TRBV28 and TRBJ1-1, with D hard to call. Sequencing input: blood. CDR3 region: CASSLRAGAAEAFF. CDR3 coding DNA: TGTGCCAGCAGTCTGCGCGCGGGCGCCGCTGAAGCTTTCTTT.